The rows below give T cell receptor beta chains drawn from one sample of a study of OX40 agonist ivuxolimab in advanced cancers. The protocol was immunoSEQ multiplex PCR, while the TCRdb copy is restricted to in-frame clones and leaves out a portion. The profile shows roughly 49,000 clones, approximately 90% of them singletons. The sequencing used CD4+ or CD8+ T cells sorted from blood, collected in a trial of the OX40 agonist ivuxolimab. These receptors all come from an adult with an advanced solid tumor such as melanoma, head and neck, liver or kidney cancer. Each CDR3 is given with its conserved first and last residue. The D gene is left open where the match is weak. Some rows mark clone size as missing; the rest say once, few, many or name a class of expanded clone.

size	V	D	J	length	CDR3
NA	TRBV7-8	NA	TRBJ1-2	12	CASSREGYGYTF
NA	TRBV9	TRBD1	TRBJ2-1	17	CASSLRYWDRGLNEQFF
NA	TRBV7-8	NA	TRBJ1-1	14	CASSPLLLNTEAFF
NA	TRBV4-3	NA	TRBJ2-1	14	CASSQGVRLNEQFF
once	TRBV25-1	TRBD2	TRBJ2-7	13	CASTGGRAYEQYF
NA	TRBV30	TRBD2	TRBJ2-3	21	CAWSPPPRDSTSGGVTDTQYF
NA	TRBV9	TRBD2	TRBJ2-3	15	CASSVEAGGHDTQYF
NA	TRBV30	TRBD2	TRBJ2-1	15	CAWSVPSGGIYEQFF
NA	TRBV4-1	NA	TRBJ1-3	14	CASSQAGVGNTIYF
NA	TRBV9	NA	TRBJ2-1	18	CASSTQSRRASSYNEQFF
few	TRBV7-2	TRBD2	TRBJ2-3	15	CASSHYSGSTDTQYF
NA	TRBV9	NA	TRBJ2-3	16	CASSVVEGGPPDTQYF
NA	TRBV4-3	NA	TRBJ1-4	15	CASSQREGSYEKLFF
NA	TRBV4-3	NA	TRBJ2-5	15	CASSQRLGLRETQYF
once	TRBV11-1	TRBD1	TRBJ2-7	14	CASSLEGGAYEQYF
NA	TRBV6-5	NA	TRBJ2-1	13	CASSYKGGSEQFF
NA	TRBV27	TRBD2	TRBJ2-7	15	CASSFEGSGSYEQYF
NA	TRBV4-3	TRBD2	TRBJ2-1	16	CASSQGAPGGANEQFF
NA	TRBV9	NA	TRBJ1-4	15	CASSVAPQWEEKLFF
NA	TRBV18	NA	TRBJ2-2	16	CASSPDSGFLTGELFF
once	TRBV27	NA	TRBJ1-5	14	CASSLLGGDQPQHF
NA	TRBV4-1	NA	TRBJ2-7	15	CASSQEPGVSYEQYF
once	TRBV9	TRBD2	TRBJ2-3	15	CASSVGAGVADTQYF
NA	TRBV9	NA	TRBJ1-1	15	CASSPASYGGTEAFF
NA	TRBV4-3	NA	TRBJ2-7	16	CASSQEAPISSYEQYF
NA	TRBV19	NA	TRBJ2-5	14	CASSPWGITETQYF
NA	TRBV10-3	NA	TRBJ1-1	14	CAINQGSQVTEAFF
NA	TRBV27	TRBD2	TRBJ2-7	18	CASSPFGAGGLQAYEQYF